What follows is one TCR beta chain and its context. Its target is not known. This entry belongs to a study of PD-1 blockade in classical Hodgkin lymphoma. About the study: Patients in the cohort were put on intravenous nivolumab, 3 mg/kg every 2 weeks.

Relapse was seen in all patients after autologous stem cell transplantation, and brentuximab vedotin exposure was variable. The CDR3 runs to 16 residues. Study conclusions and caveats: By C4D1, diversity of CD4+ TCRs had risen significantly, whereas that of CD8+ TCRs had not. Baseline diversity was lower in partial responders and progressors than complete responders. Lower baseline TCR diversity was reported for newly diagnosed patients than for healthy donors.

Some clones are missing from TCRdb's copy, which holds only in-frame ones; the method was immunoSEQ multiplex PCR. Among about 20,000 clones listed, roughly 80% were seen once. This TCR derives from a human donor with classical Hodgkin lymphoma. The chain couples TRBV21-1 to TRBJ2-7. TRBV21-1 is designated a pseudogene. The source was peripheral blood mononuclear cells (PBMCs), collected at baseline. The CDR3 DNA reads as TGTGCCAGCAGCTCCCAAGCCCCCGGACCGCAATACGAGCAGTACTTC. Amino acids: CASSSQAPGPQYEQYF.